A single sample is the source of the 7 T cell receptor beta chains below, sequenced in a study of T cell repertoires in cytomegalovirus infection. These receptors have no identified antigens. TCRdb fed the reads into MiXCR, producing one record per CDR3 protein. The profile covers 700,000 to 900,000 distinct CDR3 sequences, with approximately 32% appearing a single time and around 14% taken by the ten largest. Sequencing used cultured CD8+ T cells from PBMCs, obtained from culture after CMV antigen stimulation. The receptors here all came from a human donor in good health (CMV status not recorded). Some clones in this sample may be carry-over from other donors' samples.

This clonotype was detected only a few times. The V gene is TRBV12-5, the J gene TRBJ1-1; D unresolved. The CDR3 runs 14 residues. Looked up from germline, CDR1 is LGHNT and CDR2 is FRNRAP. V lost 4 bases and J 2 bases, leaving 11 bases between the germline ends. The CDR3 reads CASGSRAPNTEAFF. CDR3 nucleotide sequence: TGTGCTAGTGGTTCGAGGGCACCAAACACTGAAGCTTTCTTT.

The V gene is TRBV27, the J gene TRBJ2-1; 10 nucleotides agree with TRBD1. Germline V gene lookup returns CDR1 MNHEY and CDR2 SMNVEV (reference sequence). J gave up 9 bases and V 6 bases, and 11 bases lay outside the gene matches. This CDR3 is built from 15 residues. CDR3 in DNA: TGTGCCAGCAGCCGAGGGACAGGGGTCTCCACTGAGCAGTTCTTC. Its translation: CASSRGTGVSTEQFF.

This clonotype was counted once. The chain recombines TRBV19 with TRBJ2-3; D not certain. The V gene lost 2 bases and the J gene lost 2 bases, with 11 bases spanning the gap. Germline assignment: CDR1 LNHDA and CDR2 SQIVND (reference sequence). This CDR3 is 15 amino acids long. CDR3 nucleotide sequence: TGTGCCAGTAGTATATGGCAGGATCACACAGATACGCAGTATTTT. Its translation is CASSIWQDHTDTQYF.

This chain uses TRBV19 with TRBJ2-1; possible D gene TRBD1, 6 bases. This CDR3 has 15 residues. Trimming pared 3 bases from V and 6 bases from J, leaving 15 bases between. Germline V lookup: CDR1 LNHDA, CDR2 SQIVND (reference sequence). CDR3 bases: TGTGCCAGTAGTATTGGGAGCCCAGGGGCCAATGAGCAGTTCTTC. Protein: CASSIGSPGANEQFF.

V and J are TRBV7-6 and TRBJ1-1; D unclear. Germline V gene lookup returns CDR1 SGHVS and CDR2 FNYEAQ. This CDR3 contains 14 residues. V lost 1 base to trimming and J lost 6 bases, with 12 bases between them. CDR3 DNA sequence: TGTGCCAGCAGCTTAGTTTGGGGAGACGCTGAAGCTTTCTTT. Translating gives CASSLVWGDAEAFF. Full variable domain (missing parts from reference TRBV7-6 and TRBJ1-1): GAGVSQSPRYKVTKRGQDVALRCDPISGHVSLYWYRQALGQGPEFLTYFNYEAQQDKSGLPNDRFSAERPEGSISTLTIQRTEQRDSAMYRCASSLVWGDAEAFFGQGTRLTVV.

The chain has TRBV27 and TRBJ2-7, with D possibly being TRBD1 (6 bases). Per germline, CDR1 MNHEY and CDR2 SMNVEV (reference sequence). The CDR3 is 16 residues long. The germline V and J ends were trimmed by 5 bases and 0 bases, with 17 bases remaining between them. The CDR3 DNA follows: TGTGCCAGCAGTACATCAGGGGTGGGGCCCTCCTACGAGCAGTACTTC. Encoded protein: CASSTSGVGPSYEQYF.

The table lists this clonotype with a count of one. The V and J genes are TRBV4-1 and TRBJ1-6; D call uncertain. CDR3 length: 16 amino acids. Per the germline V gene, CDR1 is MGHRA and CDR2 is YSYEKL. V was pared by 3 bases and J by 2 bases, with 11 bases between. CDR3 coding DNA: TGCGCCAGCAGCCAGAATAAGGGCGCCTATAATTCACCCCTCCACTTT. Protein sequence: CASSQNKGAYNSPLHF.